The rows below give T cell receptor beta chains drawn from one sample of a study of T cells in Graves' hyperthyroidism and ophthalmopathy. TCRdb itself ran the multiplex PCR reads through MiXCR, one entry per CDR3 protein. Of about 420,000 distinct CDR3 sequences detected, about 15% appear once; the ten largest clones hold over 7.5%. The sequencing input was blood. Receptor source: a young woman with Graves' hyperthyroidism. Each CDR3 is given with its conserved first and last residue. The D gene is left open where the match is weak. Size is omitted from some rows. Given values are once, few, many or a class for expanded clones.

TRBV25-1	.	TRBJ1-2	TRBD1	CASSPTGVYGYGYTF	TGTGCCAGCAGTCCCACAGGGGTTTATGGGTATGGCTACACCTTC
TRBV30	many	TRBJ2-1	TRBD2	CAWSNSGGAGNEQFF	TGTGCCTGGAGTAATAGCGGGGGGGCTGGCAATGAGCAGTTCTTC
TRBV29-1	.	TRBJ2-1	.	CSVEEGNEQFF	TGCAGCGTTGAAGAGGGAAATGAGCAGTTCTTC
TRBV6-9	.	TRBJ2-1	TRBD2	CASSYSTSGGVKNNEQFF	TGTGCCAGCAGTTATTCGACTAGCGGGGGGGTTAAAAACAATGAGCAGTTCTTC
TRBV14	.	TRBJ2-3	.	CASSQVLSDTDTQYF	TGTGCCAGCAGCCAAGTTCTTTCGGACACAGATACGCAGTATTTT
TRBV6-2/TRBV6-3	many	TRBJ2-1	.	CASLYYNEQFF	TGTGCCAGCCTCTACTACAATGAGCAGTTCTTC
TRBV20-1	many	TRBJ1-1	.	CSAKAYTEAFF	TGCAGTGCCAAGGCGTACACTGAAGCTTTCTTT
TRBV6-4	.	TRBJ2-5	.	CASRYNVYGTQYF	TGTGCCAGCAGATACAACGTATACGGGACCCAGTACTTC
TRBV12-3/TRBV12-4	many	TRBJ1-3	.	CASSPGRFLGGNTIYF	TGTGCCAGCAGCCCCGGCAGGTTCTTGGGTGGAAACACCATATATTTT
TRBV7-8	few	TRBJ2-4	.	CASSGSGTIAKNIQYF	TGTGCCAGCAGCGGATCCGGGACAATAGCCAAAAACATTCAGTACTTC
TRBV20-1	few	TRBJ2-3	TRBD1	CSAPGQAADTQYF	TGCAGTGCTCCCGGACAGGCCGCAGATACGCAGTATTTT
TRBV20-1	many	TRBJ2-1	.	CSATGAGYYNEQFF	TGCAGTGCCACCGGGGCGGGATACTACAATGAGCAGTTCTTC
TRBV5-6	.	TRBJ1-5	.	CASSSIEQGPNQPQHF	TGTGCCAGCAGCTCGATTGAACAGGGACCTAATCAGCCCCAGCATTTT
TRBV5-5	many	TRBJ1-3	.	CASSLEIGGNTIYF	TGTGCCAGCAGCTTGGAAATCGGTGGAAACACCATATATTTT
TRBV7-9	many	TRBJ2-5	.	CASSLGRADIQETQYF	TGTGCCAGCAGCTTAGGTCGGGCAGACATACAAGAGACCCAGTACTTC
TRBV2	many	TRBJ1-6	.	CASSERSGSSNSPLHF	TGTGCCAGCAGTGAAAGGTCAGGGTCTTCTAATTCACCCCTCCACTTT
TRBV6-1	.	TRBJ2-6	.	CASSSGQGTFGANVLTF	.
TRBV20-1	many	TRBJ2-5	TRBD2	CSALSGSQETQYF	TGCAGTGCTCTTAGCGGGAGTCAAGAGACCCAGTACTTC
TRBV9	many	TRBJ2-5	.	CASSPGRQRTQETQYF	TGTGCCAGCAGCCCCGGCCGGCAGCGGACCCAAGAGACCCAGTACTTC
TRBV7-6	many	TRBJ2-7	TRBD1	CASSSSGTAYEQYF	TGTGCCAGCAGCTCTTCCGGGACAGCCTACGAGCAGTACTTC
TRBV2	many	TRBJ2-3	.	CASSGGITDTQYF	TGTGCCAGCAGTGGCGGAATCACAGATACGCAGTATTTT
TRBV5-1	few	TRBJ2-5	TRBD2	CASWGEGGQETQYF	TGCGCCAGCTGGGGGGAGGGCGGCCAAGAGACCCAGTACTTC
TRBV6-1	few	TRBJ2-1	TRBD2	CASSPRDGGAYNEQFF	TGTGCCAGCAGTCCCCGAGACGGGGGGGCTTACAATGAGCAGTTCTTC
TRBV20-1	few	TRBJ1-2	.	CSAITVSHGYTF	TGCAGTGCCATTACAGTTTCCCATGGCTACACCTTC
TRBV5-1	many	TRBJ2-7	TRBD2	CASSQDGLAGRYEQYF	TGCGCCAGCAGCCAAGATGGACTAGCGGGGAGATACGAGCAGTACTTC
TRBV29-1	.	TRBJ1-2	.	CSVEEAVAFRGLLNYGYTF	TGCAGCGTTGAAGAGGCCGTAGCTTTTCGGGGGTTGTTGAACTATGGCTACACCTTC
TRBV7-3	many	TRBJ2-1	.	CASSLLANNEQFF	TGTGCCAGCAGCTTACTAGCGAACAATGAGCAGTTCTTC
TRBV6-1	many	TRBJ2-7	.	CASSYPQRQSYEQYF	TGTGCCAGCAGTTATCCCCAGAGGCAATCCTACGAGCAGTACTTC
TRBV12-3/TRBV12-4	many	TRBJ1-2	.	CASREGPPNYGYTF	TGTGCCAGCAGGGAGGGCCCACCCAACTATGGCTACACCTTC
TRBV9	.	TRBJ1-5	.	CASTRGPGQPQHF	TGTGCCAGCACCAGGGGCCCAGGGCAGCCCCAGCATTTT
TRBV6-1	many	TRBJ1-5	.	CASSLTVNQPQHF	TGTGCCAGCAGTTTAACAGTCAATCAGCCCCAGCATTTT
TRBV20-1	many	TRBJ2-7	.	CSASGGGPSGSYEQYF	TGCAGTGCTAGTGGTGGCGGTCCCTCTGGATCCTACGAGCAGTACTTC
TRBV6-1	many	TRBJ2-2	TRBD2	CASSERWLGGANTGELFF	TGTGCCAGCAGTGAAAGATGGTTGGGGGGGGCGAACACCGGGGAGCTGTTTTTT
TRBV24-1	many	TRBJ2-7	.	CATSAFTTGRIYEQYF	TGTGCCACCAGTGCTTTCACTACAGGGAGGATCTACGAGCAGTACTTC
TRBV20-1	.	TRBJ2-7	.	CSASRGATYEQYF	TGCAGTGCTAGTCGCGGGGCGACCTACGAGCAGTACTTC
TRBV10-2	many	TRBJ2-7	TRBD2	CASSKTSGHYEQYF	TGCGCCAGCAGTAAGACTAGCGGCCACTACGAGCAGTACTTC
TRBV20-1	.	TRBJ2-6	TRBD1	CSASVPGQGISGANVLTF	TGCAGTGCTAGCGTCCCGGGACAGGGGATCTCTGGGGCCAACGTCCTGACTTTC
TRBV7-8	many	TRBJ1-2	.	CASSPQAGTIYGYTF	TGTGCCAGCAGCCCCCAAGCTGGCACCATTTATGGCTACACCTTC
TRBV20-1	few	TRBJ1-4	TRBD1	CSAREGQLVAPLFF	TGCAGTGCTAGAGAGGGACAGCTCGTCGCGCCCCTGTTTTTT
TRBV5-6	few	TRBJ1-2	.	CASSLSHQGYTF	TGTGCCAGCAGCTTGAGTCATCAGGGCTACACCTTC
TRBV3-1	many	TRBJ2-7	.	CASSQAMQGYEQYF	TGTGCCAGCAGCCAAGCCATGCAGGGCTACGAGCAGTACTTC
TRBV20-1	many	TRBJ1-2	.	CSAEDLQLSNYGYTF	TGCAGTGCTGAAGATCTACAGCTTTCTAACTATGGCTACACCTTC
TRBV28	many	TRBJ2-7	.	CASTKGGASSYEQYF	TGTGCCAGCACCAAGGGGGGGGCCAGCTCCTACGAGCAGTACTTC
TRBV9	few	TRBJ2-4	.	CASSVEGHGGVQYF	TGTGCCAGCAGCGTAGAAGGACACGGGGGCGTTCAGTACTTC
TRBV7-9	many	TRBJ1-5	.	CASSLVGTDQPQHF	TGTGCCAGCAGCTTAGTTGGTACTGACCAGCCCCAGCATTTT